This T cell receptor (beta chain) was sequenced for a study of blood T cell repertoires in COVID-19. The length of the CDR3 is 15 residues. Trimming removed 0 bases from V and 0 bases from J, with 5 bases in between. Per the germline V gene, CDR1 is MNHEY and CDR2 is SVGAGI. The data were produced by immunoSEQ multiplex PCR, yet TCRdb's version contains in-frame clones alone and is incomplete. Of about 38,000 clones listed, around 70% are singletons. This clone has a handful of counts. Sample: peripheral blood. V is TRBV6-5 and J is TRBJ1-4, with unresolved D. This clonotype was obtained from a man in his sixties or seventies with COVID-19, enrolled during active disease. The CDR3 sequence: CASSYSGPTNEKLFF. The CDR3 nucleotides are TGTGCCAGCAGTTACTCTGGGCCAACTAATGAAAAACTGTTTTTT.